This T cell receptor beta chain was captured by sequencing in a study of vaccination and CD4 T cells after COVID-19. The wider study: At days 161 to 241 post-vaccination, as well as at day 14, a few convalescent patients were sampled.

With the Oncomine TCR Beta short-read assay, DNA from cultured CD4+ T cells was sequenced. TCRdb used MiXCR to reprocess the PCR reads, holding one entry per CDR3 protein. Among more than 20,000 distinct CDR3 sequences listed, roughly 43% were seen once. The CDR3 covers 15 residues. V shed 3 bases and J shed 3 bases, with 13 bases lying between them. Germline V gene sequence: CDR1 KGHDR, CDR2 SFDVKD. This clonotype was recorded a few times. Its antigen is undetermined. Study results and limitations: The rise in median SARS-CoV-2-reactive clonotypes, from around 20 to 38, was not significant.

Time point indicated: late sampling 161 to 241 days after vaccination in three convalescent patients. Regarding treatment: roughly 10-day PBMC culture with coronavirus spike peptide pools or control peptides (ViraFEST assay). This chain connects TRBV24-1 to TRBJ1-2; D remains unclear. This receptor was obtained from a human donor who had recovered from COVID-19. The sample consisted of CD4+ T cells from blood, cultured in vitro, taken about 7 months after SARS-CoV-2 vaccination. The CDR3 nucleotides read TGTGCCACCAGTGATCGGACTGGCGGGGACTATGGCTACACCTTC. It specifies CATSDRTGGDYGYTF.